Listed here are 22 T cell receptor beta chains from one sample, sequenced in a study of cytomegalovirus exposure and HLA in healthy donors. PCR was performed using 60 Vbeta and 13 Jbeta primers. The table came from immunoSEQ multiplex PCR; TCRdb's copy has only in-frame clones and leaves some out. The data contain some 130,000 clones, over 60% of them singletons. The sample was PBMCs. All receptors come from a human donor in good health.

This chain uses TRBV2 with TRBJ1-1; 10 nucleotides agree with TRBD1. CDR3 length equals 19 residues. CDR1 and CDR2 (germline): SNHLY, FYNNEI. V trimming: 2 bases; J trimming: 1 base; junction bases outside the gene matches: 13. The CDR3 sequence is CASSEFYGDRGVENTEAFF. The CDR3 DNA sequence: TGTGCCAGCAGTGAATTTTACGGGGACAGGGGTGTGGAGAACACTGAAGCTTTCTTT. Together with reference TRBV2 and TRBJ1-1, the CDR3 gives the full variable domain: EPEVTQTPSHQVTQMGQEVILRCVPISNHLYFYWYRQILGQKVEFLVSFYNNEISEKSEIFDDQFSVERPDGSNFTLKIRSTKLEDSAMYFCASSEFYGDRGVENTEAFFGQGTRLTVV.

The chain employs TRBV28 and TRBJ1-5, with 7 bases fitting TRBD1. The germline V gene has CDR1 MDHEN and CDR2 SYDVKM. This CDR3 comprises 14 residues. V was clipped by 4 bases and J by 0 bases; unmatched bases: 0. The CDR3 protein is CASSSGGSNQPQHF. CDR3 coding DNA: TGTGCCAGCAGTTCAGGGGGTAGCAATCAGCCCCAGCATTTT.

The CDR3 loop reads CASSTSTGPLGEAFF. In nucleotides, the CDR3 is TGTGCCAGTAGTACCTCAACAGGGCCCCTGGGGGAAGCTTTCTTT. This chain connects TRBV19 to TRBJ1-1, with D perhaps TRBD1 (6 bases). CDR3 length: 15 residues. The ends were cut back, 4 bases at V and 8 bases at J, with 20 bases in the middle. CDR1 is LNHDA, CDR2 SQIVND, per germline (reference sequence).

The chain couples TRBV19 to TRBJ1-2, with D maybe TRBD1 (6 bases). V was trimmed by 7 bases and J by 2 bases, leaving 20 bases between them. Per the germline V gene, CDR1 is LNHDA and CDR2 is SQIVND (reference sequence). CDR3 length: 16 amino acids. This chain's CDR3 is CASMSIWDTTNYGYTF. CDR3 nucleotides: TGTGCCAGTATGTCAATATGGGACACTACCAACTATGGCTACACCTTC. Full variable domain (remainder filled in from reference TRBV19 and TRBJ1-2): DGGITQSPKYLFRKEGQNVTLSCEQNLNHDAMYWYRQDPGQGLRLIYYSQIVNDFQKGDIAEGYSVSREKKESFPLTVTSAQKNPTAFYLCASMSIWDTTNYGYTFGSGTRLTVV.

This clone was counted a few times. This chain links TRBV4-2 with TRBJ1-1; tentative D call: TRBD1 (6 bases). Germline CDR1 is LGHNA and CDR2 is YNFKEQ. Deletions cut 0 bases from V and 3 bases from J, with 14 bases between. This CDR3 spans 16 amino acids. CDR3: CASSQEAGQRDTEAFF. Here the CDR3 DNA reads TGTGCCAGCAGCCAAGAAGCCGGACAGAGAGACACTGAAGCTTTCTTT.

CDR3 protein: CASTHLPGSEAFF. In DNA form, the CDR3 reads TGTGCCAGCACCCACCTACCGGGGTCTGAAGCTTTCTTT. The chain employs TRBV6-6 and TRBJ1-1, with unresolved D. The V gene lost 7 bases and the J gene lost 6 bases, with 15 bases spanning the gap. Germline lookup yields CDR1 MNHNY and CDR2 SVGAGI (reference sequence). The length of the CDR3 is 13 residues.

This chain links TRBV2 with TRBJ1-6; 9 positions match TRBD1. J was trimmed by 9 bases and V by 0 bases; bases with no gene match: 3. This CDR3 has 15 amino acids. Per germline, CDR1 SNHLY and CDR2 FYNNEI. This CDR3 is CASSEAGTGLSPLHF. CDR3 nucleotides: TGTGCCAGCAGTGAAGCGGGGACAGGGCTTTCACCCCTCCACTTT.

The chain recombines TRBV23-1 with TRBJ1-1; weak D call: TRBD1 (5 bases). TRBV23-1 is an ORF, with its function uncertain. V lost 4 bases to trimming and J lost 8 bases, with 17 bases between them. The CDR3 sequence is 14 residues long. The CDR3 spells CASSPLYRISEAFF. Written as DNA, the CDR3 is TGCGCCAGCAGTCCTCTATACAGGATTTCGGAAGCTTTCTTT.

CDR3 in DNA: TGTGCCAGCAGCTTGGATCGGGGGGGGTACGACGGGGAGCTGTTTTTT. This sequence encodes CASSLDRGGYDGELFF. The chain carries TRBV5-6 and TRBJ2-2; 8 positions match TRBD2. The CDR3 spans 16 residues. Germline V gene lookup returns CDR1 SGHDT and CDR2 YYEEEE. V trimming: 0 bases; J trimming: 7 bases; junction bases outside the gene matches: 8.

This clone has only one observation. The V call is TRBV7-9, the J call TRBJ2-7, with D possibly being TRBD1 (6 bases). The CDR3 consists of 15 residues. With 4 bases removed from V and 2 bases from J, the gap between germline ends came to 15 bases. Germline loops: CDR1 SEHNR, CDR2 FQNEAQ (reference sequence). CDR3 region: CASSSSLQGPYEQYF. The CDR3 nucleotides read TGTGCCAGCAGCTCGTCGTTACAGGGACCCTACGAGCAGTACTTC.

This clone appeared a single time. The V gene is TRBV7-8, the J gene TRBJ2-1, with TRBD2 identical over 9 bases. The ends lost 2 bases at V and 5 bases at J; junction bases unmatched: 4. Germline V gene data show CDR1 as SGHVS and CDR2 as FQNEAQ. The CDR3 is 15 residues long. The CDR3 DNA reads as TGTGCCAGCAGCTTACAGCGGGGGGACCACAATGAGCAGTTCTTC. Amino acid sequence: CASSLQRGDHNEQFF.

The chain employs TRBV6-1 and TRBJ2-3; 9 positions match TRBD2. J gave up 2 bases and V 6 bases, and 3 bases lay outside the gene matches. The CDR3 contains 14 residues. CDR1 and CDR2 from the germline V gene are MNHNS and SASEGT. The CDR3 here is CASRPGLATDTQYF. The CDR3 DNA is TGTGCCAGCAGACCGGGACTAGCCACAGATACGCAGTATTTT.

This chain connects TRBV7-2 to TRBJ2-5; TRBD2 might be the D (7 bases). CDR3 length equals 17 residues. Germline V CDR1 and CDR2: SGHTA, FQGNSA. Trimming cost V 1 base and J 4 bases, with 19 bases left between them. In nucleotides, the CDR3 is TGTGCCAGCAGCTTAGAGGGGGTAGGAGCGGGGCTAGAGACCCAGTACTTC. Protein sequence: CASSLEGVGAGLETQYF.

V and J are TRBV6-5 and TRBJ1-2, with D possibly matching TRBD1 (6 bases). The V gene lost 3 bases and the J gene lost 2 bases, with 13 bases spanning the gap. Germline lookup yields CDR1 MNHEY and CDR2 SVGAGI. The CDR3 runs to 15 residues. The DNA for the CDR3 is TGTGCCAGCAGTTATTTGGGGGCGTTAAACTATGGCTACACCTTC. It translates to CASSYLGALNYGYTF.

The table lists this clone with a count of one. CDR3 sequence (DNA): TGTGCCAGCAGTTCGACGGGTGGTGAGCAGTTCTTC. Its protein product is CASSSTGGEQFF. The V gene is TRBV6-6, the J gene TRBJ2-1; D unresolved. There are 12 residues in the CDR3. V shed 4 bases and J shed 9 bases, with 10 bases lying between them. CDR1 and CDR2 from the germline V gene are MNHNY and SVGAGI (reference sequence).

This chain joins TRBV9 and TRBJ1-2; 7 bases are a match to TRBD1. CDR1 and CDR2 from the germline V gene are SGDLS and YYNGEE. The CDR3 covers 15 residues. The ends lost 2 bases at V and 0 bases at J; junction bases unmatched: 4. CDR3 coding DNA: TGTGCCAGCAGCGTTGGGGACAGCACTAACTATGGCTACACCTTC. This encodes CASSVGDSTNYGYTF.

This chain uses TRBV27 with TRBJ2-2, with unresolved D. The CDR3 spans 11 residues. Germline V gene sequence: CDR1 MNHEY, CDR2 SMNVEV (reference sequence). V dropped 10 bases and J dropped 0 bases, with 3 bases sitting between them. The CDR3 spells CATANTGELFF. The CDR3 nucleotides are TGTGCCACCGCGAACACCGGGGAGCTGTTTTTT.

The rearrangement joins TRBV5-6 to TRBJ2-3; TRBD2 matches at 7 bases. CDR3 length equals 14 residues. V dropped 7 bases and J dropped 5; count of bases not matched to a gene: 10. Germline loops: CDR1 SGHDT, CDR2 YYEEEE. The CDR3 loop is CASLVGGVRDTQYF. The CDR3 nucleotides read TGTGCCAGCCTGGTGGGGGGGGTTCGAGATACGCAGTATTTT.

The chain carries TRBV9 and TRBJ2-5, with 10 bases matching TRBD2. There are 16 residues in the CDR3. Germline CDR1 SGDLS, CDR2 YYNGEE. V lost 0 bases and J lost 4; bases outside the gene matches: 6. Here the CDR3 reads CASSVGAGGFGETQYF. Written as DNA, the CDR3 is TGTGCCAGCAGCGTAGGAGCGGGGGGGTTCGGAGAGACCCAGTACTTC.

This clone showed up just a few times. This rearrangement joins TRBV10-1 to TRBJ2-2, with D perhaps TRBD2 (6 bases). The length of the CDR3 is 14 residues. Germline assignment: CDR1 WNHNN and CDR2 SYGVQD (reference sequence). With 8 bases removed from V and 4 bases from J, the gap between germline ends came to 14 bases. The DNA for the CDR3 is TGCGCCAGCTCCGGGCCGCGGGGCACCGGGGAGCTGTTTTTT. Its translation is CASSGPRGTGELFF.

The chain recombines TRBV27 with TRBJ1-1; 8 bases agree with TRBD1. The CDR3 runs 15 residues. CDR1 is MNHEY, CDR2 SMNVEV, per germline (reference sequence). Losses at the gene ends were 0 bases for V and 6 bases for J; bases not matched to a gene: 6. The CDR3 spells CASSLSQGAIPEAFF. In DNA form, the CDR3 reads TGTGCCAGCAGTTTATCTCAGGGGGCGATCCCTGAAGCTTTCTTT.

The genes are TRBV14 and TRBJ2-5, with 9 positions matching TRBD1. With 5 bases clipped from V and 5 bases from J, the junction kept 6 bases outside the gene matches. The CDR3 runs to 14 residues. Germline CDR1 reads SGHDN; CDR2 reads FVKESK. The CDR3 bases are TGTGCCAGCAGCGGGGACAGGGAAGACGAGACCCAGTACTTC. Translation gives CASSGDREDETQYF.